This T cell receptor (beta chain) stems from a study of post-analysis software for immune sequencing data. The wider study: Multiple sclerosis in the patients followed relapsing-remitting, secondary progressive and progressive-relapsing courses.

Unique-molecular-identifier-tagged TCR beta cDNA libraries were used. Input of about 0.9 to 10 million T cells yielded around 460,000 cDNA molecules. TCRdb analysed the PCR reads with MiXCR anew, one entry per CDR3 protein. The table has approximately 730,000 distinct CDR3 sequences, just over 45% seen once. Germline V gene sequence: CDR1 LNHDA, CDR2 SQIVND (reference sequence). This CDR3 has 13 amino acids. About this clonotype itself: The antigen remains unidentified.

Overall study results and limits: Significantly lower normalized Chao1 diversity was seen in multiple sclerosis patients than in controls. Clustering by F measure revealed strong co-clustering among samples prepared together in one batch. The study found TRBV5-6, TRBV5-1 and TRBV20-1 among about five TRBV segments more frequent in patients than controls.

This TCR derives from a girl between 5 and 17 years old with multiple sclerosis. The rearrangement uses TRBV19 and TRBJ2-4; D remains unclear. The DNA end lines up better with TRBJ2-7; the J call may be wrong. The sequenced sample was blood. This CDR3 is CASTNEGKGEQYF. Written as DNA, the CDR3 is TGTGCCAGTACCAATGAAGGGAAGGGCGAGCAGTACTTC.